The 13 T cell receptor beta chains in this list originate from one sample, sequenced in a study of blood T cell repertoires in COVID-19. The data were produced by immunoSEQ multiplex PCR, yet TCRdb's version contains in-frame clones alone and is incomplete. The repertoire holds some 170,000 clones, with approximately 80% as singletons. The sample consisted of peripheral blood. These TCRs come from a woman in her 40s with COVID-19, enrolled during active disease.

The genes are TRBV2 and TRBJ2-7; 8 nucleotides match TRBD1. V was clipped by 9 bases and J by 5 bases; unmatched bases: 9. The germline V gene encodes CDR1 SNHLY and CDR2 FYNNEI. The CDR3 sequence is 13 residues long. This chain's CDR3 is CASTRDRRNEQYF. The CDR3 DNA follows: TGTGCCAGTACCCGGGACAGGAGAAACGAGCAGTACTTC.

The J gene is TRBJ1-2, the V gene TRBV5-1; perhaps TRBD1 as D (5 bases). This CDR3 contains 14 residues. CDR1 is SGHRS and CDR2 is YFSETQ in the germline V gene. V lost 4 bases and J 4 bases, leaving 14 bases between the germline ends. In nucleotides, the CDR3 is TGCGCCAGCAGCCCCGGGGACGGGAGCTATGGCTACACCTTC. It encodes CASSPGDGSYGYTF.

The gene calls are TRBV29-1 and TRBJ1-1, with 12 positions matching TRBD1. The CDR3 sequence is 15 residues long. V was clipped by 4 bases and J by 5 bases; unmatched bases: 8. Germline CDR1 is SQVTM and CDR2 is ANQGSEA. The CDR3 sequence is CSVGGTGGAETEAFF. The DNA of the CDR3 is TGCAGCGTTGGGGGGACAGGGGGCGCAGAGACTGAAGCTTTCTTT.

In this sample, this clone turned up a few times. This chain links TRBV7-4 with TRBJ1-3, with no clear D. This CDR3 comprises 14 residues. V was trimmed by 3 bases and J by 4 bases, leaving 10 bases between them. Germline V gene data show CDR1 as SGHVT and CDR2 as SQSDAQ. CDR3 sequence: CASSLFPRGNTIYF. CDR3 bases: TGTGCCAGCAGCTTGTTCCCCAGGGGAAACACCATATATTTT.

J is TRBJ2-5 and V is TRBV29-1, with D possibly TRBD1 on 6 matching bases. The CDR3 is made up of 15 amino acids. Trimming removed 6 bases at V and 5 bases at J, with 22 bases between. Germline CDR1 is SQVTM and CDR2 is ANQGSEA. The CDR3 bases are TGCAGCGTCGCTGGGACACATAACTTTGGGGAGACCCAGTACTTC. Translating gives CSVAGTHNFGETQYF.

V and J are TRBV30 and TRBJ2-5, with 13 bases matching TRBD2. Germline V gene lookup returns CDR1 GTSNPN and CDR2 SVGIG (reference sequence). The CDR3 has 16 amino acids. J lost 5 bases, V lost 4 bases, and 10 bases had no gene match. The CDR3, as DNA: TGTGCCTGGACTCCGGGACTAGCGGGGTTGTCGGAGACCCAGTACTTC. It codes for CAWTPGLAGLSETQYF.

Note on this clone: A far larger clone is a single base away, which makes a read error likely. The V and J genes are TRBV7-9 and TRBJ1-5, with TRBD1 matching 9 bases. Germline values: CDR1 SEHNR, CDR2 FQNEAQ (reference sequence). Germline trimming cut 4 bases from V and 3 bases from J; bases unmatched to any gene: 1. This CDR3 comprises 14 residues. For the CDR3, the DNA is TGTGCCAGCAGCTGGACAGGGGACAATCAGCCCCAGCATTTT. Amino acids: CASSWTGDNQPQHF.

V gene TRBV5-1 combines with J gene TRBJ2-3; 10 bases agree with TRBD1. J gave up 5 bases and V 3 bases, and 3 bases lay outside the gene matches. Per germline, CDR1 SGHRS and CDR2 YFSETQ. The CDR3 extends over 14 amino acids. The CDR3 spells CASSSGQGLDTQYF. Written as DNA, the CDR3 is TGCGCCAGCAGCTCGGGACAGGGGTTAGATACGCAGTATTTT.

J is TRBJ2-5 and V is TRBV27, with 7 bases lining up with TRBD1. Trimming cost V 6 bases and J 2 bases; bases outside gene matches: 9. Germline CDR1 is MNHEY and CDR2 is SMNVEV (reference sequence). This CDR3 has 15 residues. CDR3 sequence: CASSSPDRPQETQYF. CDR3 DNA sequence: TGTGCCAGCAGCTCCCCGGACAGGCCGCAAGAGACCCAGTACTTC.

As DNA, the CDR3 is TGCAGCGTTGAAACTAGCACCAAAAACATTCAGTACTTC. Amino acid sequence: CSVETSTKNIQYF. The genes are TRBV29-1 and TRBJ2-4; possible D gene TRBD2, 6 bases. Per the germline V gene, CDR1 is SQVTM and CDR2 is ANQGSEA. The CDR3 runs to 13 residues. The V end lost 2 bases, the J end lost 2 bases, and 7 bases lay between the germline ends.

The chain couples TRBV27 to TRBJ2-1; D perhaps matches TRBD2 (6 bases). The CDR3 is 13 amino acids. Germline CDR1 reads MNHEY; CDR2 reads SMNVEV (reference sequence). The ends were cut back, 7 bases at V and 6 bases at J, with 13 bases in the middle. The CDR3 DNA follows: TGTGCCAGCACCCGGTTGGAGGGCAATGAGCAGTTCTTC. As protein: CASTRLEGNEQFF.

The chain joins TRBV19 to TRBJ1-1; TRBD1 matches at 7 bases. Germline CDR1 is LNHDA and CDR2 is SQIVND (reference sequence). Trimming removed 3 bases from V and 2 bases from J; junction bases left unmatched: 3. This CDR3 region has 14 residues. CDR3 loop: CASSMGQLNTEAFF. CDR3 sequence (DNA): TGTGCCAGTAGTATGGGACAGCTAAACACTGAAGCTTTCTTT.

The gene calls are TRBV6-5 and TRBJ1-2; TRBD1 aligns across 11 bases. V lost 0 bases and J lost 6; bases outside the gene matches: 3. Germline assignment: CDR1 MNHEY and CDR2 SVGAGI. This CDR3 is 15 amino acids long. CDR3 bases: TGTGCCAGCAGTTACTCGGACAGGGGGCAGGATGGCTACACCTTC. Translating gives CASSYSDRGQDGYTF.